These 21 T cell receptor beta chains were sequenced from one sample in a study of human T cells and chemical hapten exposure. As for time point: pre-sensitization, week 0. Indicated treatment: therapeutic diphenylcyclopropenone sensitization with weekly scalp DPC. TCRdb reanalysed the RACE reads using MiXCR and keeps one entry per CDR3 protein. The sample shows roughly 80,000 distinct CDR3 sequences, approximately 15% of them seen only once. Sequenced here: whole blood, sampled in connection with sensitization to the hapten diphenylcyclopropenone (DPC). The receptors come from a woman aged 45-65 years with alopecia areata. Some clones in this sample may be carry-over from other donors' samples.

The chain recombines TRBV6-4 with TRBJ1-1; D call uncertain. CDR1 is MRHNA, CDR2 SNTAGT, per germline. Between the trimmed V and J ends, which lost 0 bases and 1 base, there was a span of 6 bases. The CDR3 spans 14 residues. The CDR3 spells CASSDSNRNTEAFF. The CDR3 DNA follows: TGTGCCAGCAGTGACTCAAACCGGAACACTGAAGCTTTCTTT.

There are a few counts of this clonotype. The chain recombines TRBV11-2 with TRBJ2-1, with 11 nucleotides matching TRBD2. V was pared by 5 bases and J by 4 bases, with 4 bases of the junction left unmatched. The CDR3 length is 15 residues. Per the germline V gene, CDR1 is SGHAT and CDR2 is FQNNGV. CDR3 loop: CASSALAGAYNEQFF. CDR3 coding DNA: TGTGCCAGCAGCGCACTAGCGGGAGCGTACAATGAGCAGTTCTTC. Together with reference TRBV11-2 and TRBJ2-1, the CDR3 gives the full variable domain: EAGVAQSPRYKIIEKRQSVAFWCNPISGHATLYWYQQILGQGPKLLIQFQNNGVVDDSQLPKDRFSAERLKGVDSTLKIQPAKLEDSAVYLCASSALAGAYNEQFFGPGTRLTVL.

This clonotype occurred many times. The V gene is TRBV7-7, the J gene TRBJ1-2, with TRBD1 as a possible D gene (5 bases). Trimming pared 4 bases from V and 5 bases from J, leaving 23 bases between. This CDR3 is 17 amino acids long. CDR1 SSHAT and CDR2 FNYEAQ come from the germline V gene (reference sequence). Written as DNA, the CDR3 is TGTGCCAGCAGCTCCATCAGCCGCATTATGGCAGGGTATGGCTACACCTTC. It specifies CASSSISRIMAGYGYTF.

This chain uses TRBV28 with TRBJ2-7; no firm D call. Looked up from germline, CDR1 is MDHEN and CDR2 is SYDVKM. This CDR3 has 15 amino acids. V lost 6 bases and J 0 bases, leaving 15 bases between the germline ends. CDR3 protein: CASRRYSNPSYEQYF. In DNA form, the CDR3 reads TGTGCCAGCAGACGATACAGTAACCCCTCCTACGAGCAGTACTTC.

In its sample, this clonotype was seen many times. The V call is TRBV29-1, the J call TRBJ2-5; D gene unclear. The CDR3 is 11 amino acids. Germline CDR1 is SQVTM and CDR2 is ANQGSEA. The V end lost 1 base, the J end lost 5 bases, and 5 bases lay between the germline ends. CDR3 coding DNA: TGCAGCGTTGAAGCTTGGGAGACCCAGTACTTC. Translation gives CSVEAWETQYF.

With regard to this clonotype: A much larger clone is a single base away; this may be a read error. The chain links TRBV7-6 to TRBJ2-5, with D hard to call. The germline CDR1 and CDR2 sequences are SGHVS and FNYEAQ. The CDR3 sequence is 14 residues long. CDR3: CVSSLVREAETQYF. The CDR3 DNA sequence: TGTGTCAGCAGCTTAGTACGCGAGGCAGAGACCCAGTACTTC.

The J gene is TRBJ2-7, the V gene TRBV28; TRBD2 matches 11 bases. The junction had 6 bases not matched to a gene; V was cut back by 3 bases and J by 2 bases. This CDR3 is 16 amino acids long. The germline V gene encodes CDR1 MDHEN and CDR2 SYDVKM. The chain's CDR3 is CASSLTTSGIPYEQYF. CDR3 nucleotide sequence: TGTGCCAGCAGTTTGACGACTAGCGGGATTCCCTACGAGCAGTACTTC.

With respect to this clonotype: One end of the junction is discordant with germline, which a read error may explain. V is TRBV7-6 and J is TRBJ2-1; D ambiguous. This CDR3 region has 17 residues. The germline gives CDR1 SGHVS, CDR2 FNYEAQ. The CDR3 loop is CVSSYLLRPSSYNEQFF. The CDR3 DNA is TGTGTCAGCAGCTACCTACTGCGGCCCAGCTCCTACAATGAGCAGTTCTTC.

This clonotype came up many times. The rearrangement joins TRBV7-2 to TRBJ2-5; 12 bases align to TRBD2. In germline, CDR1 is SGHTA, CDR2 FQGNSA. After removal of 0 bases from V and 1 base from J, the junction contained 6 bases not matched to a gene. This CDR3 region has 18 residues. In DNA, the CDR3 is TGTGCCAGCAGCTTAGCGCGGCTAGCGGGAGGGTTCCAAGAGACCCAGTACTTC. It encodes CASSLARLAGGFQETQYF.

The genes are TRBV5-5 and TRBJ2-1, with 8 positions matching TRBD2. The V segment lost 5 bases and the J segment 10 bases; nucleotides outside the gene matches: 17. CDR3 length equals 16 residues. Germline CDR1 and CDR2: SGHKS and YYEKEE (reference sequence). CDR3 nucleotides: TGTGCCAGCAGGGCTGGGGAGCGGGGGCAATTTGTAGAGCAGTTCTTC. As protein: CASRAGERGQFVEQFF.

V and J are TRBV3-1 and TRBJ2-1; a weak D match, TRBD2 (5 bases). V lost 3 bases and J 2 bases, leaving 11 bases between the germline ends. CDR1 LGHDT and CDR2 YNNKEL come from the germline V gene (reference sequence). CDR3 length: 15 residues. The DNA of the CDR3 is TGTGCCAGCAGCCAGCCTAGCAGAACCTACAATGAGCAGTTCTTC. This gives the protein CASSQPSRTYNEQFF.

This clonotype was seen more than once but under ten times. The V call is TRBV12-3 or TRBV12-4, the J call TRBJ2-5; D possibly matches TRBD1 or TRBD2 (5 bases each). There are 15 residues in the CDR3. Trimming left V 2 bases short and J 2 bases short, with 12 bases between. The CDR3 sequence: CASSLIRGQQETQYF. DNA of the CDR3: TGTGCCAGCAGTTTAATTCGGGGCCAACAAGAGACCCAGTACTTC.

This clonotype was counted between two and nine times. The CDR3: CASSTSLTTLGYTF. For the CDR3, the DNA is TGTGCCAGCAGTACAAGCCTTACCACTTTGGGCTACACCTTC. The genes are TRBV12-3 or TRBV12-4 and TRBJ1-2; no clear D. The CDR3 extends over 14 amino acids. Trimming cost V 5 bases and J 8 bases, with 18 bases left between them.

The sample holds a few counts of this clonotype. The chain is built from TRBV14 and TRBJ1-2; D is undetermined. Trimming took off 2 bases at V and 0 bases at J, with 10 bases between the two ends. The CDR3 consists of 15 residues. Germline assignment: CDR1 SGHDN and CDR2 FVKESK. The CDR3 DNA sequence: TGTGCCAGCAGCCAATTGAACTCCCCTAACTATGGCTACACCTTC. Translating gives CASSQLNSPNYGYTF.

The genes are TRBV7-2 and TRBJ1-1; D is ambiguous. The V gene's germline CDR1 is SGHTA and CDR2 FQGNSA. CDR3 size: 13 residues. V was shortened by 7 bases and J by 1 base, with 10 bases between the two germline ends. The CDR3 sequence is CASNSRRNTEAFF. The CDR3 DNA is TGTGCCAGCAACTCCAGGAGGAACACTGAAGCTTTCTTT.

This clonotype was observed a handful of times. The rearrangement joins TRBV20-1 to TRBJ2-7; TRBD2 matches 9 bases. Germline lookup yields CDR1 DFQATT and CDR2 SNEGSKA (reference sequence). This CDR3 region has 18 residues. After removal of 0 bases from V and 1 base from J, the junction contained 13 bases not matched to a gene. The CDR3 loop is CSARDSGSYSSRSYEQYF. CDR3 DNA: TGCAGTGCTAGAGATAGCGGGAGCTATAGTTCCCGATCCTACGAGCAGTACTTC.

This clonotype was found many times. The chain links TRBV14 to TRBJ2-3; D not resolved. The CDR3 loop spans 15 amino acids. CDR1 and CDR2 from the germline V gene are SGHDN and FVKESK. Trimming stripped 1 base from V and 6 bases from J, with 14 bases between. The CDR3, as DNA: TGTGCCAGCAGCCAAGTCTGGATGCCCACGGATACGCAGTATTTT. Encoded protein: CASSQVWMPTDTQYF.

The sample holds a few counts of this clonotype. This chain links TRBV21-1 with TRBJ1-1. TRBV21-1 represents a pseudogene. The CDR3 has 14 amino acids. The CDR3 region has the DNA TGTGCCAGCAGCAAAGGAGGTTCGAACACTGAAGCTTTCTTT. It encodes CASSKGGSNTEAFF.

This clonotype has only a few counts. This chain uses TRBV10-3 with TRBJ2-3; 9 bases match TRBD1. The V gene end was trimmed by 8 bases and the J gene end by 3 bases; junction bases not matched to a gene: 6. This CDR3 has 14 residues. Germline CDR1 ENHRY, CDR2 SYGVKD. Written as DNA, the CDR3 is TGTGCCATCGGCCCGGGACAGGGTACAGATACGCAGTATTTT. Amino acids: CAIGPGQGTDTQYF.

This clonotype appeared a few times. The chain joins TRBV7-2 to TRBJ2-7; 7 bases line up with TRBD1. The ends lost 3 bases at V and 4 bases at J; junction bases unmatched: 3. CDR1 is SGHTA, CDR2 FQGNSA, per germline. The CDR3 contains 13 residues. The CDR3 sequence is CASSFGTEYEQYF. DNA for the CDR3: TGTGCCAGCAGCTTCGGGACAGAATACGAGCAGTACTTC.

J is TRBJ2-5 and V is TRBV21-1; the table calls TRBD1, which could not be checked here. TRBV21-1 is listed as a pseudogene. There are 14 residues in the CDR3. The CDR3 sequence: CASRTGKSKETQYF. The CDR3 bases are TGTGCCAGCCGGACAGGGAAGTCTAAGGAGACCCAGTACTTC.